The source of this T cell receptor beta chain is a study of shared clonotypes between healthy human individuals. Generated by immunoSEQ multiplex PCR, the TCRdb table keeps only in-frame clones and is missing some. Of around 1,000,000 clones in the sample, about 80% were seen once. The study drew all its donors from Caucasian adults living in Nashville, Tennessee. V lost 3 bases and J 6 bases, leaving 12 bases between the germline ends. The CDR3 has 14 residues. Germline V gives CDR1 SGHTA, CDR2 FQGNSA. The sequence was obtained from a man younger than 35 in good health. Some clones in this sample may be carry-over from other donors' samples. The sequencing input was memory CD4+ T cells from PBMCs. Subset in this sample: CD45RA-negative fraction. The chain has TRBV7-2 and TRBJ2-1, with D tentatively TRBD1 or TRBD2 (5 bases each). The CDR3 coding sequence is TGTGCCAGCAGCTTGTCCCGGGACCTCAATGAGCAGTTCTTC. Translated: CASSLSRDLNEQFF. Drawing the rest from reference TRBV7-2 and TRBJ2-1, the complete variable domain is GAGVSQSPSNKVTEKGKDVELRCDPISGHTALYWYRQSLGQGLEFLIYFQGNSAPDKSGLPSDRFSAERTGGSVSTLTIQRTQQEDSAVYLCASSLSRDLNEQFFGPGTRLTVL.